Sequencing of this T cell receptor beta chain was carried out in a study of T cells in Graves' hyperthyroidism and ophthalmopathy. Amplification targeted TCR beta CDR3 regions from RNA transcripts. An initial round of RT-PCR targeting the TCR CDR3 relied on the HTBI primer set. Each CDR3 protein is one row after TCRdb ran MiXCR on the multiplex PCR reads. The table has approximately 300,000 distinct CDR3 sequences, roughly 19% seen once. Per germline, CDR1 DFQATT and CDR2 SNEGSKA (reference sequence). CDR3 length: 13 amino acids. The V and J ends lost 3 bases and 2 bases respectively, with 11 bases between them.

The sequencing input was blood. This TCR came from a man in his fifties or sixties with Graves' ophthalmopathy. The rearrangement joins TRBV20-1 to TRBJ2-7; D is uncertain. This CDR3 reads CSASYVLAYEQYF. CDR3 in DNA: TGCAGTGCTAGTTACGTGCTGGCCTACGAGCAGTACTTC.